The 17 T cell receptor beta chains listed next were all sequenced from one sample in a study of cytomegalovirus exposure and HLA in healthy donors. With 60 Vbeta and 13 Jbeta primers, the PCR was carried out. The data were produced by immunoSEQ multiplex PCR, yet TCRdb's version contains in-frame clones alone and is incomplete. Among 130,000 to 150,000 clones listed, roughly 80% were seen once. The sequencing input was PBMCs. The receptors stem from a female donor in good health and CMV-seronegative.

This chain joins TRBV18 and TRBJ2-6, with TRBD1 matching over 10 bases. CDR3 length: 18 amino acids. J gave up 0 bases and V 5 bases, and 7 bases lay outside the gene matches. In germline, CDR1 is KGHSH, CDR2 LQKENI. This CDR3 reads CASSGRDRGTSGANVLTF. The DNA of the CDR3 is TGTGCCAGCTCAGGTCGGGACAGGGGAACCTCTGGGGCCAACGTCCTGACTTTC.

The chain carries TRBV6-1 and TRBJ1-5; D uncertain. This CDR3 is built from 13 residues. Trimming stripped 2 bases from V and 7 bases from J, with 9 bases between. CDR1 and CDR2 (germline): MNHNS, SASEGT. The CDR3 loop reads CASSETGIQPQHF. The CDR3 region has the DNA TGTGCCAGCAGTGAAACCGGGATCCAGCCCCAGCATTTT.

The table lists this clone with a few counts. This sequence joins TRBV27 and TRBJ1-1; D unclear. This CDR3 is 14 amino acids long. V was trimmed by 5 bases and J by 0 bases, leaving 10 bases between them. Looked up from germline, CDR1 is MNHEY and CDR2 is SMNVEV (reference sequence). Here the CDR3 DNA reads TGTGCCAGCAGTCTGCGAGTCATGAACACTGAAGCTTTCTTT. Translated, it gives CASSLRVMNTEAFF.

This chain connects TRBV7-8 to TRBJ1-5; TRBD1 agrees at 8 bases. The CDR3 extends over 16 amino acids. Germline CDR1 reads SGHVS; CDR2 reads FQNEAQ. With V trimmed by 5 bases and J by 7 bases, 13 bases remained unmatched. In DNA, the CDR3 is TGTGCCAGCAGCAAAGGCAGGACAGGGAGCGGCCAGCCCCAGCATTTT. Protein sequence: CASSKGRTGSGQPQHF. Variable domain in full (rest from reference TRBV7-8 and TRBJ1-5): GAGVSQSPRYKVAKRGQDVALRCDPISGHVSLFWYQQALGQGPEFLTYFQNEAQLDKSGLPSDRFFAERPEGSVSTLKIQRTQQEDSAVYLCASSKGRTGSGQPQHFGDGTRLSIL.

V gene TRBV2 combines with J gene TRBJ2-1; D is unclear. V was pared by 2 bases and J by 10 bases, with 12 bases between. Germline V gene lookup returns CDR1 SNHLY and CDR2 FYNNEI. The CDR3 length is 13 residues. The CDR3: CASSETMIREQFF. CDR3 sequence (DNA): TGTGCCAGCAGTGAAACTATGATAAGGGAGCAGTTCTTC.

CDR3 bases: TGTGCCAGCAGCTTGGATATGACTACAGATACGCAGTATTTT. This encodes CASSLDMTTDTQYF. The V gene is TRBV5-8, the J gene TRBJ2-3; D gene uncertain. Trimming stripped 0 bases from V and 3 bases from J, with 8 bases between. CDR1 is SGHTS, CDR2 YDEGEE, per germline. This CDR3 contains 14 residues.

The gene calls are TRBV5-1 and TRBJ2-1; 11 nucleotides match TRBD2. Germline V CDR1 and CDR2: SGHRS, YFSETQ. J gave up 3 bases and V 4 bases, and 3 bases lay outside the gene matches. This CDR3 region has 15 residues. The CDR3 spells CASSELAGDYNEQFF. The CDR3 DNA is TGCGCCAGCAGCGAACTAGCGGGGGACTACAATGAGCAGTTCTTC.

The V call is TRBV30, the J call TRBJ1-3; 10 positions agree with TRBD1. V shed 5 bases, J shed 8 bases, and the junction held 9 bases outside the gene matches. CDR1 and CDR2 from the germline V gene are GTSNPN and SVGIG (reference sequence). This CDR3 region has 14 residues. The CDR3 is CAWRSRDRGDTIYF. CDR3 DNA: TGTGCCTGGCGCTCCCGGGACAGGGGAGACACCATATATTTT. The entire variable domain, with the rest obtained from reference TRBV30 and TRBJ1-3, is as follows: SQTIHQWPATLVQPVGSPLSLECTVEGTSNPNLYWYRQAAGRGLQLLFYSVGIGQISSEVPQNLSASRPQDRQFILSSKKLLLSDSGFYLCAWRSRDRGDTIYFGEGSWLTVV.

The chain employs TRBV10-2 and TRBJ1-5; 7 bases map to TRBD1. Germline-derived CDR1 and CDR2 are WSHSY and SAAADI. The CDR3 has 15 residues. Losses at the gene ends were 5 bases for V and 0 bases for J; bases not matched to a gene: 4. For the CDR3, the DNA is TGCGCCAGCAGTATCGACAGGGTTAGCAATCAGCCCCAGCATTTT. This encodes CASSIDRVSNQPQHF.

This chain links TRBV5-4 with TRBJ2-7, with 10 bases lining up with TRBD1. There are 14 residues in the CDR3. Germline loops: CDR1 SGHNT, CDR2 YYREEE (reference sequence). J was trimmed by 10 bases and V by 2 bases; bases with no gene match: 9. CDR3 amino acids: CASSFPGQGNRQYF. DNA of the CDR3: TGTGCCAGCAGCTTCCCGGGACAGGGGAATCGTCAGTACTTC.

This clone was detected once. This rearrangement joins TRBV15 to TRBJ1-5; possible D gene TRBD1, 5 bases. Germline V gene data show CDR1 as LNHNV and CDR2 as YYDKDF (reference sequence). Trimming pared 1 base from V and 6 bases from J, leaving 7 bases between. The CDR3 sequence is 13 residues long. The CDR3 is CATSRGQRQPQHF. The CDR3 bases are TGTGCCACCAGCAGAGGACAGCGTCAGCCCCAGCATTTT.

The rearrangement uses TRBV19 and TRBJ1-5, with a weak D call TRBD1 (6 bases). Germline assignment: CDR1 LNHDA and CDR2 SQIVND (reference sequence). The V end was cut by 1 base, the J end by 3 bases, with 16 bases between. This CDR3 comprises 17 residues. The CDR3 DNA reads as TGTGCCAGTAGTATAGCATTGGGAGGGGGGCACAATCAGCCCCAGCATTTT. This encodes CASSIALGGGHNQPQHF.

In its sample, this clone was seen a few times. The chain has TRBV5-6 and TRBJ2-7; tentatively, D is TRBD2 (5 bases). The germline gives CDR1 SGHDT, CDR2 YYEEEE. V was trimmed by 5 bases and J by 6 bases, leaving 21 bases between them. This CDR3 contains 15 residues. The CDR3 sequence: CASSDTRVRAREQYF. CDR3 nucleotides: TGTGCCAGCAGTGATACTAGAGTCCGGGCGCGCGAGCAGTACTTC.

This clone is a singleton in its sample. The chain links TRBV30 to TRBJ1-2, with D maybe TRBD1 (6 bases). Germline V lookup: CDR1 GTSNPN, CDR2 SVGIG (reference sequence). The CDR3 spans 16 residues. The germline V and J ends were trimmed by 1 base and 0 bases, with 15 bases remaining between them. CDR3 in DNA: TGTGCCTGGAGTGCCCGGGACATGCCCGCTAACTATGGCTACACCTTC. The encoded protein is CAWSARDMPANYGYTF.

This chain joins TRBV10-2 and TRBJ2-1, with 12 bases that match TRBD2. The CDR3 is 12 residues long. Germline V gene sequence: CDR1 WSHSY, CDR2 SAAADI. The J segment lost 10 bases and the V segment lost 10 bases, leaving 5 bases of the junction unmatched. The CDR3 loop reads CAIRLAGEEQFF. In nucleotides, the CDR3 is TGCGCCATCCGACTAGCGGGAGAAGAGCAGTTCTTC.

The gene calls are TRBV5-1 and TRBJ2-1, with TRBD2 matching over 8 bases. The V gene's germline CDR1 is SGHRS and CDR2 YFSETQ. The V segment lost 4 bases and the J segment 7 bases; nucleotides outside the gene matches: 16. The CDR3 totals 17 residues. The CDR3 here is CASSILHSGLVGNEQFF. For the CDR3, the DNA is TGCGCCAGCAGCATCCTACACTCGGGACTAGTCGGGAATGAGCAGTTCTTC.

V gene TRBV19 combines with J gene TRBJ2-3, with D unresolved. Per the germline V gene, CDR1 is LNHDA and CDR2 is SQIVND (reference sequence). The ends were cut back, 10 bases at V and 4 bases at J, with 9 bases in the middle. CDR3 length: 11 amino acids. The CDR3 nucleotides read TGTGCCACCACAATTTCAGATACGCAGTATTTT. It specifies CATTISDTQYF.